What follows are 8 T cell receptor beta chains derived from one specimen sequenced in a study of CD8+ T cells in alopecia areata. Sample treatment: oral pan-JAK inhibitor, 5-10 mg twice daily. Sequencing templates came from extracted RNA that was reverse transcribed into cDNA. Method: immunoSEQ multiplex PCR; TCRdb's copy keeps in-frame clones and lacks some. This sample has some 96,000 clones, with more than 55% found just once. Sequenced material: CD8+ T cells sorted from blood, taken at week 4, from a patient treated with tofacitinib. These receptors came from a human donor with alopecia areata.

V and J are TRBV7-6 and TRBJ2-3, with 11 bases aligning to TRBD2. Trimming cost V 1 base and J 2 bases; bases outside gene matches: 2. The germline V gene has CDR1 SGHVS and CDR2 FNYEAQ. This CDR3 spans 16 amino acids. CDR3 region: CASSLELAGDTDTQYF. CDR3 sequence (DNA): TGTGCCAGCAGCTTAGAACTAGCGGGAGACACAGATACGCAGTATTTT.

V is TRBV5-4 and J is TRBJ2-7; the D gene is possibly TRBD1 (8 bases). Germline-derived CDR1 and CDR2 are SGHNT and YYREEE (reference sequence). The V gene lost 4 bases and the J gene lost 9 bases, with 17 bases spanning the gap. The CDR3 is 13 residues long. This chain's CDR3 is CASSPPTGEGQYF. The CDR3 DNA reads TGTGCCAGCAGCCCCCCGACAGGGGAGGGGCAGTACTTC.

The chain couples TRBV18 to TRBJ2-5; D gene uncertain. Germline CDR1 is KGHSH and CDR2 is LQKENI. The CDR3 consists of 13 residues. V gave up 3 bases and J gave up 1 base, with 6 bases separating them. CDR3 sequence reads: CASSPESQETQYF. CDR3 bases: TGTGCCAGCTCACCCGAAAGCCAAGAGACCCAGTACTTC.

This chain connects TRBV30 to TRBJ2-4; TRBD1 might be the D (5 bases). CDR1 is GTSNPN, CDR2 SVGIG, per germline (reference sequence). V lost 1 base and J lost 6, with 10 bases in between. The CDR3 has 13 amino acids. The DNA for the CDR3 is TGTGCCTGGAGTGCAGGGATGGGAAACATTCAGTACTTC. Protein: CAWSAGMGNIQYF.

V and J are TRBV4-1 and TRBJ2-7; D unresolved. In germline, CDR1 is MGHRA, CDR2 YSYEKL. The CDR3 runs 14 residues. The V and J ends lost 5 bases and 1 base respectively, with 12 bases between them. As DNA, the CDR3 is TGCGCCAGCAGCAATGAGGAGATATCCTACGAGCAGTACTTC. Its translation: CASSNEEISYEQYF.

The chain is built from TRBV7-6 and TRBJ2-1, with D possibly TRBD2 on 6 matching bases. The CDR3 has 17 residues. Germline assignment: CDR1 SGHVS and CDR2 FNYEAQ. V dropped 1 base and J dropped 7 bases, with 20 bases sitting between them. CDR3 nucleotides: TGTGCCAGCAGCTTAGATCTCCCGGGACTCGGATCTAATGAGCAGTTCTTC. It yields the protein CASSLDLPGLGSNEQFF. Based on the CDR3 plus reference TRBV7-6 and TRBJ2-1, the full variable domain is GAGVSQSPRYKVTKRGQDVALRCDPISGHVSLYWYRQALGQGPEFLTYFNYEAQQDKSGLPNDRFSAERPEGSISTLTIQRTEQRDSAMYRCASSLDLPGLGSNEQFFGPGTRLTVL.

The rearrangement links TRBV28 to TRBJ2-1; D is possibly TRBD1 (5 bases). CDR1 MDHEN and CDR2 SYDVKM come from the germline V gene. CDR3 length: 18 residues. Trimming pared 2 bases from V and 5 bases from J, leaving 22 bases between. Here the CDR3 reads CASSLSIWTTRTDNEQFF. CDR3 bases: TGTGCCAGCAGTTTAAGTATATGGACAACGAGAACGGACAATGAGCAGTTCTTC.

In its sample, this clone ranks as medium-sized. The chain carries TRBV18 and TRBJ2-5, with unresolved D. The CDR3 runs to 14 residues. Trimming stripped 3 bases from V and 4 bases from J, with 12 bases between. Germline V gene data show CDR1 as KGHSH and CDR2 as LQKENI. CDR3 bases: TGTGCCAGCTCACCTGCCAGCTTCTCAGAGACCCAGTACTTC. Protein product: CASSPASFSETQYF.